Detailed here is one T cell receptor (beta chain). This clone occurred a few times. Its antigen is currently not known. No base-level quality is on record; no much larger clone is a single base apart. The source of the sample is a study of blood T cell repertoires in COVID-19 (dated by TCRdb to the early 2020s). As for the study more broadly: The collaborator samples originated in the United States, Italy and Spain and spanned the acute and convalescent phases of COVID-19. The dataset comprised deeply sampled blood TCRbeta repertoires from subjects exposed to, actively infected with, or recovered from COVID-19. Sample metadata almost always included a de-identified subject ID, COVID-19 status, age in years and sex. The material from the prospective study consisted of cDNA or gDNA derived from T cells, B-cell-depleted T cells, or PBMCs. The repertoires were made available in a free public database intended to serve as a resource for research on the immune response to SARS-CoV-2. Samples came from the ongoing ImmuneRACE study (first 160 participants) plus 1,254 subjects from 6 global collaborators. Where available, HLA class I and class II types were obtained from metadata supplied by the sample provider rather than from assay-based typing. What the authors observed across the whole study: Clinical and demographic metadata were provided uncurated, with the amount varying by source and participant.

The immunoSEQ Assay, a bias-controlled multiplex PCR, was used to amplify TCRbeta CDR3 regions from genomic DNA. Per the authors' processing: Nucleated cell counts per sample were estimated from amplification of reference gene primers within the assay. Sequence reads were collapsed and filtered to measure the absolute abundance of every unique TCRbeta CDR3 rearrangement. For each sample, productive Simpson clonality was calculated as the square root of Simpson's diversity index over productive rearrangements. TCRdb retrieved this table from immuneACCESS and kept in-frame rearrangements only. Not all clones are present; in checked studies, unresolved V genes account for under half, and no reason is known for the remainder. V and J calls plus clone size are reproduced from that table; the DNA served to infer D and trimming. A total of about 190,000 clones appear in this sample, around 79% of them only once. 12% of the sample goes to the ten largest clones.

The collaborating institutions used their own protocols to collect whole blood in K2EDTA tubes. Collaborator samples were shipped for TCRbeta analysis as frozen whole blood, isolated PBMCs, or DNA extracted from either sample type. This receptor was obtained from a woman aged 45-60 years with acute or convalescent COVID-19. The source material was peripheral blood.

The DNA reads TGTGCCAGCAGCTCCCGAGCAGGGTTTGCGGGAGAAAAACTGTTTTTT. It translates to CASSSRAGFAGEKLFF. This chain is built from TRBV3-1 (or the pseudogene TRBV3-2) and TRBJ1-4; the D region possibly corresponds to TRBD1 (5 bases align). The germline V gene (reference sequence) yields LGHDT for CDR1 and YNNKEL for CDR2. V gives up 5 bases and J gives up 8 bases, and the segment between their germline ends measures 21 bases. Counted from cysteine to phenylalanine, this CDR3 has 16 amino acids. CDR3 DNA is the only sequence kept; it has 48 bases, read in frame from the first base.